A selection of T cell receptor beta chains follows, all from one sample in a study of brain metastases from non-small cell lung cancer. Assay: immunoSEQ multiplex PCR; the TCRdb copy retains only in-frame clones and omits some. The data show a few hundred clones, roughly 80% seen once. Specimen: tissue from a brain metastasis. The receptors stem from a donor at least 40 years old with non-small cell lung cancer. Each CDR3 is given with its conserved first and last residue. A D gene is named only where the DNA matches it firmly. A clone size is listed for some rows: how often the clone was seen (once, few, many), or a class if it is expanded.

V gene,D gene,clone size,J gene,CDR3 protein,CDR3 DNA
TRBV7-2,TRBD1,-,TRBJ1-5,CASSPTGEPNQPQHF,TGTGCCAGCAGCCCAACAGGGGAACCCAATCAGCCCCAGCATTTT
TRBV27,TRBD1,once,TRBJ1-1,CASSLHQGATAFF,TGTGCCAGCAGTTTACATCAGGGGGCTACAGCTTTCTTT
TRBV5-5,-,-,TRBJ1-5,CASSSSRGARQPQHF,TGTGCCAGCAGCTCTAGTCGGGGGGCGCGGCAGCCCCAGCATTTT
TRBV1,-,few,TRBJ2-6,CTSRGCRANVLTF,TGCACCAGCAGGGGCTGTCGGGCCAACGTCCTGACTTTC
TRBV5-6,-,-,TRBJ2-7,CASSFQVSSYEQYF,TGTGCCAGCAGCTTCCAAGTTAGCTCCTACGAGCAGTACTTC
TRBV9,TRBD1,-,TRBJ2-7,CASSEGQGYEQYF,TGTGCCAGCAGTGAAGGACAGGGCTACGAGCAGTACTTC
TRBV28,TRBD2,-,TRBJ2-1,CASSLWTSGDFNNEQFF,TGTGCCAGCAGTCTCTGGACTAGCGGGGACTTTAACAATGAGCAGTTCTTC
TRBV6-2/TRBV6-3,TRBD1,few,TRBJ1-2,CASSPLGTVYGYTF,TGTGCCAGCAGCCCCCTCGGGACAGTCTATGGCTACACCTTC
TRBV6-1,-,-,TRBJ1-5,CASSEGAGRHF,TGTGCCAGCAGTGAAGGGGCAGGGAGGCATTTT
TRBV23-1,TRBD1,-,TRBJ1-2,CASGVNNRTGYYTF,TGCGCCAGTGGGGTTAATAATAGGACAGGGTACTACACCTTC
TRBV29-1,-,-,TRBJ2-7,CSGRNGSYEQYF,TGCAGCGGCCGGAACGGCTCCTACGAGCAGTACTTC
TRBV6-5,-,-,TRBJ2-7,CASSSGLLGEQYF,TGTGCCAGCAGTTCGGGACTTCTGGGCGAGCAGTACTTC
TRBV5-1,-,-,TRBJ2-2,CASSLGTISTGELFF,TGCGCCAGCAGCTTGGGGACGATTAGCACCGGGGAGCTGTTTTTT
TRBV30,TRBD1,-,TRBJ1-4,CAWARTGEGEKLFF,TGTGCCTGGGCCCGGACAGGGGAAGGTGAAAAACTGTTTTTT
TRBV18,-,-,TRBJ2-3,CASSPTSTDTQYF,TGTGCCAGCTCACCAACTAGCACAGATACGCAGTATTTT
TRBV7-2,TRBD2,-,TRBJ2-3,CASSPFRLAGGTDTQYF,TGTGCCAGCAGCCCTTTCCGACTAGCGGGAGGGACAGATACGCAGTATTTT